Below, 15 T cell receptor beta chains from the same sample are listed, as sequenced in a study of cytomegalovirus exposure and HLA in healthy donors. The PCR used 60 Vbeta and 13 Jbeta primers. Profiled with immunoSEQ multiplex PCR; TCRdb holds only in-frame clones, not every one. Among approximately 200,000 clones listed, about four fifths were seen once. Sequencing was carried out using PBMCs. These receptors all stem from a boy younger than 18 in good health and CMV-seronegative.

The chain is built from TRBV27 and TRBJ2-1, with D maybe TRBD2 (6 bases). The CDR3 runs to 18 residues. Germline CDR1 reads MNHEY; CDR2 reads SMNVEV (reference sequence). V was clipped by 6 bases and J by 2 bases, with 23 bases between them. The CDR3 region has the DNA TGTGCCAGCAGCCCGCCGGGGCCCGCGGGACCCACCTACAATGAGCAGTTCTTC. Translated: CASSPPGPAGPTYNEQFF.

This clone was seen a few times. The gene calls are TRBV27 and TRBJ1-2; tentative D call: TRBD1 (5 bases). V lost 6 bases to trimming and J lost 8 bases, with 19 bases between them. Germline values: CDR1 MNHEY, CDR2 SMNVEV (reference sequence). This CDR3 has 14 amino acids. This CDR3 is CASRILRETGGYTF. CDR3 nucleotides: TGTGCCAGCAGGATACTCAGGGAAACCGGCGGCTACACCTTC.

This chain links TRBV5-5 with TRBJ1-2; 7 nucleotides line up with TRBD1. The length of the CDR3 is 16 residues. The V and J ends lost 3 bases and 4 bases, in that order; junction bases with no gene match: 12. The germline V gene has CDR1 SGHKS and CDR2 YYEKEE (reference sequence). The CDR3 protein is CASSSFRTGPSYGYTF. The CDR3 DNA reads TGTGCCAGCAGCTCCTTTCGGACAGGCCCTTCCTATGGCTACACCTTC.

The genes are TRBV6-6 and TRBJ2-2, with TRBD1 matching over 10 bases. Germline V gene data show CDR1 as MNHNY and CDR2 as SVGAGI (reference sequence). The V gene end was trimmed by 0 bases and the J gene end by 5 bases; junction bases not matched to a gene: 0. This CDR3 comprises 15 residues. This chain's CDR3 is CASSYSGQGTGELFF. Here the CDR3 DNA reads TGTGCCAGCAGTTACTCGGGACAGGGGACCGGGGAGCTGTTTTTT.

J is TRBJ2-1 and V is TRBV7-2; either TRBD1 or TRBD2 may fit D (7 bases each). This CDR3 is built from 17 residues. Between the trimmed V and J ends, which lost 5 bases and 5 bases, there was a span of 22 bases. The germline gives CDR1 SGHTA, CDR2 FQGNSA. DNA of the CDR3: TGTGCCAGCAGCCTAGGGAGGGGGCAGTTGTCCCACAATGAGCAGTTCTTC. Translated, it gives CASSLGRGQLSHNEQFF.

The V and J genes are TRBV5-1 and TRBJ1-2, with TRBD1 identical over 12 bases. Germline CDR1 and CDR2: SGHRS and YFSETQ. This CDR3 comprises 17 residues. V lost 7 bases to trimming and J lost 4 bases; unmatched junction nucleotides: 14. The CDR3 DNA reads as TGCGCCAGCCATTTACCGGGACAGGGGGCCACGGGCTATGGCTACACCTTC. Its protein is CASHLPGQGATGYGYTF.

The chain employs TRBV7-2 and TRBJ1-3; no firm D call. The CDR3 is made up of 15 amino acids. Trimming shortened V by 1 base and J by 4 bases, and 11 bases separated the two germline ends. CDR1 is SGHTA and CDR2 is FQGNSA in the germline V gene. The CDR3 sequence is CASSLVTGVGNTIYF. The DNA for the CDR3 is TGTGCCAGCAGCTTAGTAACCGGAGTAGGAAACACCATATATTTT.

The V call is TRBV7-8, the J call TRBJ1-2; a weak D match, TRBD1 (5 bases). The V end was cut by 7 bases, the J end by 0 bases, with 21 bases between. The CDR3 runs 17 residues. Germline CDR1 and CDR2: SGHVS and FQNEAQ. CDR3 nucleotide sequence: TGTGCCAGCACCCCGGAAGGGGCACCCGGATCTAACTATGGCTACACCTTC. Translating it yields CASTPEGAPGSNYGYTF.

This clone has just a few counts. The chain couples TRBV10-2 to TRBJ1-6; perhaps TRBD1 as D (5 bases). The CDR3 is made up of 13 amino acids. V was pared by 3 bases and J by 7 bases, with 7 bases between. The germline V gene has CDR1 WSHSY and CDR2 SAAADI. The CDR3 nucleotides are TGCGCCAGCAGTGACAGGGAAAATTCACCCCTCCACTTT. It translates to CASSDRENSPLHF.

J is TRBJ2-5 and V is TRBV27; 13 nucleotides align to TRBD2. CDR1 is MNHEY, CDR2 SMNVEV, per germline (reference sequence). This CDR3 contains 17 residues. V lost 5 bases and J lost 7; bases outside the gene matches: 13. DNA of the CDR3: TGTGCCAGCAGTCCGTCCGGGACTAGCGGGATCCGGGGGACCCAGTACTTC. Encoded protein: CASSPSGTSGIRGTQYF.

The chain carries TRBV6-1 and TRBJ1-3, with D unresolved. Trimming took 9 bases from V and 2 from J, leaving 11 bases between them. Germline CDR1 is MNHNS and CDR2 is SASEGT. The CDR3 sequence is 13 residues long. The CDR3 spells CASSPTPGNTIYF. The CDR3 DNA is TGTGCCAGTTCGCCTACCCCTGGAAACACCATATATTTT.

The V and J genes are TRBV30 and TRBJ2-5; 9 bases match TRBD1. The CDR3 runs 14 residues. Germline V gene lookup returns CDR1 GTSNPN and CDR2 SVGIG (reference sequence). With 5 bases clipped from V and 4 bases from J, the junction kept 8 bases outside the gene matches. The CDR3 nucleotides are TGTGCCTGGGCAGGGGACAGGGTGGGAGAGACCCAGTACTTC. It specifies CAWAGDRVGETQYF.

CDR3 residues: CAISGPTGPQFTDTQYF. CDR3 nucleotide sequence: TGTGCCATCAGTGGGCCGACAGGACCACAATTCACAGATACGCAGTATTTT. The chain carries TRBV10-3 and TRBJ2-3; the D gene is possibly TRBD1 (6 bases). The CDR3 loop spans 17 amino acids. V was trimmed by 4 bases and J by 2 bases, leaving 19 bases between them. The germline V gene has CDR1 ENHRY and CDR2 SYGVKD.

CDR3 in DNA: TGTGCCAGCAGCGTAGCCAGCGGGAGTACCTACGAGCAGTACTTC. Amino acids: CASSVASGSTYEQYF. The rearrangement links TRBV9 to TRBJ2-7, with TRBD2 identical over 8 bases. The ends lost 0 bases at V and 2 bases at J; junction bases unmatched: 4. Germline V gene lookup returns CDR1 SGDLS and CDR2 YYNGEE. CDR3 size: 15 residues.

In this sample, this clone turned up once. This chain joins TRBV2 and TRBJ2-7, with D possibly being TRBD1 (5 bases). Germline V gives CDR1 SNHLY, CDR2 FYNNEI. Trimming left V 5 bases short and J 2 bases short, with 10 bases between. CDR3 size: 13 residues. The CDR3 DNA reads TGTGCCAGCAGTAGCAGGGAAACCTACGAGCAGTACTTC. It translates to CASSSRETYEQYF.